Listed below are T cell receptor beta chains from one sample, sequenced in a study of T cell changes during pregnancy in multiple sclerosis. Repertoires were generated with immunoSEQ multiplex PCR, while TCRdb's copy carries only in-frame clones and drops some. The sample has around 100,000 clones; about 91% are singletons. The sequences come from peripheral blood, collected after pregnancy. These receptors came from a female donor with multiple sclerosis, enrolled in a pregnancy study. CDR3s include the opening cysteine and the closing phenylalanine or tryptophan. A D gene is named only where the DNA matches it firmly. Clone sizes are given selectively: once, few, many, or a class where the clone is expanded.

v_call	clone_size	j_call	d_call	cdr3_aa	cdr3_nt
TRBV4-2	once	TRBJ2-7	TRBD2	CASSQVTSGVGEYEQYF	TGTGCCAGCAGCCAAGTTACTAGCGGGGTTGGTGAGTACGAGCAGTACTTC
TRBV7-6	.	TRBJ2-7	TRBD1	CASSSKVTGRQYF	TGTGCCAGCAGCTCTAAGGTGACAGGGCGGCAGTACTTC
TRBV6-1	.	TRBJ2-7	TRBD2	CASGGGTSAYEQYF	TGTGCCTCGGGGGGAGGGACTAGCGCCTACGAGCAGTACTTC
TRBV7-9	.	TRBJ2-6	.	CASSPQGGRANVLTF	TGTGCCAGCAGCCCCCAGGGCGGGAGGGCCAACGTCCTGACTTTC
TRBV23-1	.	TRBJ2-7	.	CASSHQAGYEQYF	TGCGCCAGCAGTCACCAGGCAGGTTACGAGCAGTACTTC
TRBV7-6	.	TRBJ2-5	.	CASSLGTAEETQYF	TGTGCCAGCAGCTTAGGTACAGCAGAAGAGACCCAGTACTTC
TRBV27	.	TRBJ2-7	TRBD1	CASSLTTGGFYEQYF	TGTGCCAGCAGTTTAACGACAGGGGGATTCTACGAGCAGTACTTC
TRBV10-3	.	TRBJ2-7	TRBD1	CAISAPGQGFYEQYF	TGTGCCATCAGTGCGCCGGGACAGGGGTTCTACGAGCAGTACTTC
TRBV28	.	TRBJ2-5	TRBD2	CASSPGLAGVETQYF	TGTGCCAGCAGTCCGGGACTAGCGGGAGTAGAGACCCAGTACTTC
TRBV2	few	TRBJ1-6	.	CASSESRGESSPLHF	TGTGCCAGCAGTGAATCCAGGGGCGAAAGTTCACCCCTCCACTTT
TRBV7-2	.	TRBJ2-1	TRBD2	CASSLLGTSGAREQFF	TGTGCCAGCAGCTTACTCGGGACTAGCGGGGCTCGAGAGCAGTTCTTC
TRBV2	.	TRBJ1-5	.	CASSAGTSRTGSNQPQHF	TGTGCCAGCAGCGCCGGGACAAGTCGGACCGGTAGCAATCAGCCCCAGCATTTT
TRBV6-1	.	TRBJ2-5	.	CASSERQGGETQYF	TGTGCCAGCAGTGAACGACAGGGAGGCGAGACCCAGTACTTC
TRBV7-9	.	TRBJ1-4	TRBD1	CASRARDSPNEKLFF	TGTGCCAGCAGGGCACGGGACAGCCCTAATGAAAAACTGTTTTTT
TRBV18	.	TRBJ2-1	TRBD2	CASSSVGTSGSYNEQFF	TGTGCCAGCTCTTCAGTTGGGACTAGCGGGTCGTACAATGAGCAGTTCTTC
TRBV19	once	TRBJ2-7	TRBD2	CASSTVPGLAGSYEQYF	TGTGCCAGTAGTACCGTACCGGGACTAGCGGGTTCCTACGAGCAGTACTTC
TRBV4-2	.	TRBJ2-2	.	CASSQERLANTGELFF	TGTGCCAGCAGCCAAGAGCGGCTAGCGAACACCGGGGAGCTGTTTTTT
TRBV27	.	TRBJ2-7	.	CASSSGQIYEQYF	TGTGCCAGCAGTTCAGGGCAAATCTACGAGCAGTACTTC
TRBV29-1	.	TRBJ1-1	.	CSVEDGGGRGEAFF	TGCAGCGTTGAAGATGGGGGGGGTAGAGGTGAAGCTTTCTTT
TRBV15	.	TRBJ2-7	TRBD1	CATSRRQGTSYGNEQYF	TGTGCCACCAGCAGGCGACAGGGGACGAGTTACGGAAACGAGCAGTACTTC
TRBV7-8	.	TRBJ2-5	TRBD1	CASSPPDDRGYQETQYF	TGTGCCAGCAGCCCCCCCGACGACAGGGGGTATCAAGAGACCCAGTACTTC
TRBV29-1	.	TRBJ1-2	.	CSFGGGVNYGYTF	TGCAGCTTTGGGGGCGGAGTGAACTATGGCTACACCTTC
TRBV2	.	TRBJ1-6	.	CASKRSTGGVVNSPLHF	TGTGCCAGCAAAAGATCAACCGGGGGAGTTGTGAATTCACCCCTCCACTTT
TRBV7-3	.	TRBJ1-6	TRBD1	CASSLTRTPGQGSSPLHF	TGTGCCAGCAGCTTAACCCGAACCCCGGGACAGGGAAGTTCACCCCTCCACTTT
TRBV7-3	once	TRBJ2-1	.	CASSLGGREEQFF	TGTGCCAGCAGCTTGGGGGGGCGGGAGGAGCAGTTCTTC
TRBV5-1	.	TRBJ1-4	TRBD1	CASSLTGGNEKLFF	TGCGCCAGCAGCTTGACAGGGGGCAATGAAAAACTGTTTTTT
TRBV4-2	.	TRBJ1-3	.	CASSQDRKSSGNTIYF	TGTGCCAGCAGCCAAGACCGCAAGAGCTCTGGAAACACCATATATTTT
TRBV4-1	once	TRBJ2-5	TRBD2	CASSLGGGGQETQYF	TGCGCCAGCAGCCTTGGCGGCGGGGGACAAGAGACCCAGTACTTC
TRBV5-3	once	TRBJ2-1	TRBD2	CARSCLAGPPGEQFF	TGTGCCAGAAGCTGCCTAGCGGGTCCCCCGGGTGAGCAGTTCTTC
TRBV19	.	TRBJ2-4	TRBD1	CASSIDLSTGEVAKNIQYF	TGTGCCAGTAGTATAGATCTATCGACAGGGGAAGTAGCCAAAAACATTCAGTACTTC
TRBV23-1	few	TRBJ2-7	TRBD2	CASSLPQRGSYEQYF	TGCGCCAGCAGTCTCCCCCAGCGGGGGTCCTACGAGCAGTACTTC
TRBV11-2	.	TRBJ2-7	TRBD1	CASSPDRGHHEQYF	TGTGCCAGCAGCCCGGACAGGGGGCACCACGAGCAGTACTTC
TRBV7-9	.	TRBJ2-4	TRBD1	CASSLGQFAKNIQYF	TGTGCCAGCAGCTTGGGACAGTTCGCCAAAAACATTCAGTACTTC
TRBV19	once	TRBJ2-1	TRBD2	CASSIAGGDYNEQFF	TGTGCCAGTAGTATAGCGGGAGGGGACTACAATGAGCAGTTCTTC
TRBV4-1	once	TRBJ1-4	.	CASSQVVDRNEKLFF	TGCGCCAGCAGCCAAGTTGTAGACAGGAACGAAAAACTGTTTTTT
TRBV5-4	.	TRBJ2-3	TRBD2	CASSPQGLAGTTDTQYF	TGTGCCAGCAGCCCCCAGGGACTAGCGGGAACCACAGATACGCAGTATTTT
TRBV6-5	once	TRBJ2-1	TRBD1	CASRRQGPYNEQFF	TGTGCCAGCAGAAGACAGGGGCCCTACAATGAGCAGTTCTTC
TRBV11-2	.	TRBJ2-3	TRBD1	CASTTIRDRTDTQYF	TGTGCCAGCACCACTATTCGGGACAGGACAGATACGCAGTATTTT
TRBV20-1	once	TRBJ2-3	.	CSAEEADTQYF	TGCAGTGCGGAAGAGGCAGATACGCAGTATTTT
TRBV19	.	TRBJ1-4	TRBD1	CASKGQELRKLFF	TGTGCCAGTAAGGGACAGGAGTTGAGAAAACTGTTTTTT
TRBV5-4	.	TRBJ1-2	.	CASSEEYGQYYGYTF	TGTGCCAGCAGCGAGGAGTATGGACAGTACTATGGCTACACCTTC
TRBV5-1	.	TRBJ2-3	TRBD2	CASSLGTSGRTDTQYF	TGCGCCAGCAGCTTAGGGACTAGCGGGAGGACAGATACGCAGTATTTT
TRBV15	.	TRBJ2-3	TRBD2	CATSREPGGGPGTDTQYF	TGTGCCACCAGCAGGGAGCCCGGCGGGGGGCCCGGCACAGATACGCAGTATTTT
TRBV27	.	TRBJ1-2	TRBD1	CASSYNRGHYGYTF	TGTGCCAGCAGCTACAACAGGGGGCATTATGGCTACACCTTC
TRBV7-9	.	TRBJ1-5	.	CASRCRGGDSERNQPQHF	TGTGCCAGCAGGTGTCGGGGGGGGGACTCCGAACGCAATCAGCCCCAGCATTTT
TRBV11-2	.	TRBJ2-3	TRBD2	CASSLGTRLAGAVPQF	TGTGCCAGCAGCTTAGGAACTAGGCTAGCGGGGGCCGTGCCACAATTT
TRBV5-1	.	TRBJ2-3	TRBD2	CASSLEPSGGGSTDTQYF	TGCGCCAGCAGCTTGGAACCTAGCGGGGGGGGTAGCACAGATACGCAGTATTTT
TRBV5-1	once	TRBJ2-7	.	CASSGESYEQYF	TGCGCCAGCAGCGGGGAGTCCTACGAGCAGTACTTC
TRBV27	.	TRBJ1-5	TRBD1	CASSPRDRGGNQPQHF	TGTGCCAGCAGTCCCCGGGACAGGGGCGGCAATCAGCCCCAGCATTTT
TRBV20-1	.	TRBJ1-1	TRBD1	CSATGGTEAFF	TGCAGTGCTACAGGGGGCACTGAAGCTTTCTTT
TRBV25-1	.	TRBJ2-2	TRBD1	CASRRQGRPGELFF	TGTGCCAGCAGACGACAGGGGAGGCCCGGGGAGCTGTTTTTT